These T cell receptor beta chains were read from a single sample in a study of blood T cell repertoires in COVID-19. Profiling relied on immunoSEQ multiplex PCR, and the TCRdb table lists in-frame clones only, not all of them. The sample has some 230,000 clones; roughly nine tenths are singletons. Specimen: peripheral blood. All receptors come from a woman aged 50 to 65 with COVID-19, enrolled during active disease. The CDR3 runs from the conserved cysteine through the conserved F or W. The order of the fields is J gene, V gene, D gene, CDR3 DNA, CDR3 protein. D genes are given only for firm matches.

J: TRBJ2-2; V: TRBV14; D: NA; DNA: TGTGCCAGCAGCCAGAGACTAACCGGCCGGGCCCCCGGGGAGCTGTTTTTT; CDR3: CASSQRLTGRAPGELFF
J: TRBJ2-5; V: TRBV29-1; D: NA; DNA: TGCAGCGTTGAGGCGCAGGCGGAGACCCAGTACTTC; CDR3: CSVEAQAETQYF
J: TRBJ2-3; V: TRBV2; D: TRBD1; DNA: TGTGCCAGCAGCATACAGGGGCAAGATACGCAGTATTTT; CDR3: CASSIQGQDTQYF
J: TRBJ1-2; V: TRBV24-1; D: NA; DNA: TGTGCCACCAGTGATCCAAACCGGGACTATGGCTACACCTTC; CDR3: CATSDPNRDYGYTF
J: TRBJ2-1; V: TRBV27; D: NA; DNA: TGTGCCAGCAGTTTATTCCCCAGCGATGAGCAGTTCTTC; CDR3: CASSLFPSDEQFF
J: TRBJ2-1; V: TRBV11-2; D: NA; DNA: TGTGCCAGCAGCTTAGAAGAGGGACTTAATGAGCAGTTCTTC; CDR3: CASSLEEGLNEQFF
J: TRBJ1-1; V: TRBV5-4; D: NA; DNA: TGTGCCAGCAGCTTGAGCGCGGGGGTGGGCACTGAAGCTTTCTTT; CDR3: CASSLSAGVGTEAFF
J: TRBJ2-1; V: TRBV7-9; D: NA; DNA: TGTGCCAGCAGCGGCGTTCATGGGAGCTCCTACAATGAGCAGTTCTTC; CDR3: CASSGVHGSSYNEQFF
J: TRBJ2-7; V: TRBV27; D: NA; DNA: TGTGCCAGCAGTTTAAGGCAGGCCCAGAGTGAGCAGTACTTC; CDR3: CASSLRQAQSEQYF
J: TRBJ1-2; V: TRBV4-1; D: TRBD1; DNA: TGCGCCAGCAGCACACCGGGACAGGGACTTGGCTACACCTTC; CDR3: CASSTPGQGLGYTF
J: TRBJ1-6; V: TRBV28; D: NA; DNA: TGTGCCAGCAGTTCCATCTATAATTCACCCCTCCACTTT; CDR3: CASSSIYNSPLHF
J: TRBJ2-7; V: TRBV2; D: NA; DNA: TGTGCCAGCAACCGAGGGGGGGCCGACGAGCAGTACTTC; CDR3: CASNRGGADEQYF
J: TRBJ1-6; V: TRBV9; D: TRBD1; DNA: TGTGCCAGCGGGGGGACAGGGATTAATTCACCCCTCCACTTT; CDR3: CASGGTGINSPLHF
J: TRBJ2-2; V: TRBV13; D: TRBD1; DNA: TGTGCCAGCAGCCGGGACAGGGGATCCGGGGAGCTGTTTTTT; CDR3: CASSRDRGSGELFF